This TCR beta chain derives from a study of blood T cell repertoires in COVID-19. Germline trimming cut 2 bases from V and 0 bases from J; bases unmatched to any gene: 0. CDR1 and CDR2 from the germline V gene are SEHNR and FQNEAQ (reference sequence). There are 15 residues in the CDR3. Here immunoSEQ multiplex PCR was the method, and the copy in TCRdb shows in-frame clones only, minus some. The profile covers some 57,000 clones, with nearly 90% appearing a single time and about 13% taken by the ten largest. Sequences were obtained from peripheral blood. The sequence was collected from a man aged 55 to 70 with active COVID-19. The chain carries TRBV7-9 and TRBJ2-3, with TRBD2 matching over 9 bases. The CDR3 is CASSLTSGSTDTQYF. The DNA for the CDR3 is TGTGCCAGCAGCTTAACTAGCGGGAGCACAGATACGCAGTATTTT.